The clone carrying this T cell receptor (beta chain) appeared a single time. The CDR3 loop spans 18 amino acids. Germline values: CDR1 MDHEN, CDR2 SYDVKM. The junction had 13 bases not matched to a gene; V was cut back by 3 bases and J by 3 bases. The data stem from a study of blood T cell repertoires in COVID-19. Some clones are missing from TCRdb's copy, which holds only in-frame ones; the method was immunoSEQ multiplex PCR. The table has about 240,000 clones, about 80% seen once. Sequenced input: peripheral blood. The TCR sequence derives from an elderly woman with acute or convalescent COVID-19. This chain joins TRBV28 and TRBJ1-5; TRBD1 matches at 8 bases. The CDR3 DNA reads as TGTGCCAGCAGTTTGATTAGTCCGGGACAGGTTAACAATCAGCCCCAGCATTTT. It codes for CASSLISPGQVNNQPQHF.